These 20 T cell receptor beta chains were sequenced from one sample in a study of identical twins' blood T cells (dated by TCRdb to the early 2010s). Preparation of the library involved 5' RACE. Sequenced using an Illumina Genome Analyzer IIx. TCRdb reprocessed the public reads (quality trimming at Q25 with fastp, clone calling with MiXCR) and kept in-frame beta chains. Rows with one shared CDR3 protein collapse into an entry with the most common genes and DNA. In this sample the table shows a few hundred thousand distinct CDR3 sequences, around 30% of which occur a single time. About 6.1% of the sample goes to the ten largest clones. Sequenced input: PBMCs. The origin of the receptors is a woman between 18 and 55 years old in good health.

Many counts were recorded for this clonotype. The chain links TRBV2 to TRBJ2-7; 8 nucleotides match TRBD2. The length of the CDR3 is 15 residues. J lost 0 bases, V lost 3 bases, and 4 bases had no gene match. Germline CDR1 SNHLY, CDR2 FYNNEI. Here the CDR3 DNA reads TGTGCCAGCAGTGAGCTAGCGGGTTCCTCCTACGAGCAGTACTTC. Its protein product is CASSELAGSSYEQYF.

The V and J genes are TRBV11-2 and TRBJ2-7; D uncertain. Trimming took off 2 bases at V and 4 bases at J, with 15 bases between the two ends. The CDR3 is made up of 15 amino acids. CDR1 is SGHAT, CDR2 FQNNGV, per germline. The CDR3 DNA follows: TGTGCCAGCAGCTTATTCCCGGGCGCAGATTACGAGCAGTACTTC. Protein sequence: CASSLFPGADYEQYF.

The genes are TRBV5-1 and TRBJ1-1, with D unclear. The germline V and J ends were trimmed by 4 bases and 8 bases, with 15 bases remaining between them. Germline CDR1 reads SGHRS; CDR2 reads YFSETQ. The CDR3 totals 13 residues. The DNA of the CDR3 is TGCGCCAGCAGCATAGACGGAGTCCTAGAAGCTTTCTTT. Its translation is CASSIDGVLEAFF.

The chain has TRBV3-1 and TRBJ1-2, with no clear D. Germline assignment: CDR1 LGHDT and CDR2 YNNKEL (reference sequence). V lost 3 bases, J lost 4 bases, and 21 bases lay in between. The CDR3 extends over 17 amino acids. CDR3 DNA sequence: TGTGCCAGCAGCCACCCTGGACGGCCCTCGGGGTGCTATGGCTACACCTTC. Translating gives CASSHPGRPSGCYGYTF.

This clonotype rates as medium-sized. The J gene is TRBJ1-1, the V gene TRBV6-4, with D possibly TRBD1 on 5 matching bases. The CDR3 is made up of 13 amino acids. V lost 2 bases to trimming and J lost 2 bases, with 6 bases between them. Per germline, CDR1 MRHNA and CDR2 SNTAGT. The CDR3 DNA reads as TGTGCCAGCAGTGACCGGGACAACACTGAAGCTTTCTTT. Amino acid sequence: CASSDRDNTEAFF.

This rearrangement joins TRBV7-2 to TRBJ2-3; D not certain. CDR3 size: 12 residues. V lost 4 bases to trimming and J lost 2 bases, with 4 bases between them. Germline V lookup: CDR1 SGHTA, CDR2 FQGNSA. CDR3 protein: CASSWHTDTQYF. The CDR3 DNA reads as TGTGCCAGCAGCTGGCACACAGATACGCAGTATTTT. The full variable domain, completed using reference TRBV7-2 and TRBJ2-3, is GAGVSQSPSNKVTEKGKDVELRCDPISGHTALYWYRQSLGQGLEFLIYFQGNSAPDKSGLPSDRFSAERTGGSVSTLTIQRTQQEDSAVYLCASSWHTDTQYFGPGTRLTVL.

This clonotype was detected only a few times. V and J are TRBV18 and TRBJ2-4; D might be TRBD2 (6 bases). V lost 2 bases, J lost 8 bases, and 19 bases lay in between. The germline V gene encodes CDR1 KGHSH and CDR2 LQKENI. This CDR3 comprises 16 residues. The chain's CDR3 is CASSPSATSGRHIQYF. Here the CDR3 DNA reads TGTGCCAGCTCACCAAGCGCGACTAGTGGACGCCACATTCAGTACTTC.

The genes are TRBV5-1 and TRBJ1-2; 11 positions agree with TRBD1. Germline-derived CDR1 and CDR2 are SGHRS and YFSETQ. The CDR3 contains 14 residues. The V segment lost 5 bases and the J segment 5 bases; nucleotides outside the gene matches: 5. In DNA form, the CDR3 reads TGCGCCAGCAGTCTAGGACAGGGGGCTTATGGCTACACCTTC. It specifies CASSLGQGAYGYTF.

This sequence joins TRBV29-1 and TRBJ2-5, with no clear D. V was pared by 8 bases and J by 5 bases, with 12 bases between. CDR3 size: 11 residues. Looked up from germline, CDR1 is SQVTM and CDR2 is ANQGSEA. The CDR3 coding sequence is TGCAGCATAACCTCCGGGGAGACCCAGTACTTC. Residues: CSITSGETQYF.

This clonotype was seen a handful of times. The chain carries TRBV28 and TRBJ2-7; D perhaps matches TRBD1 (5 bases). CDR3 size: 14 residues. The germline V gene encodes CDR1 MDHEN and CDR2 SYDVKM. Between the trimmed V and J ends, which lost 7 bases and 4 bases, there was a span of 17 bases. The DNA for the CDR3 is TGTGCCAGCAAATGGGGCTCCGGCGGTTACGAGCAGTACTTC. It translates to CASKWGSGGYEQYF.

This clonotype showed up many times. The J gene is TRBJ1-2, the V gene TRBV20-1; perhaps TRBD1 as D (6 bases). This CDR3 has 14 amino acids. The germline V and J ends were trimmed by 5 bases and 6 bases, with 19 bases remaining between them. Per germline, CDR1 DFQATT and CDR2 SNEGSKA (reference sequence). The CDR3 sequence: CSAGGLRWEDGYTF. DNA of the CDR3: TGCAGTGCTGGGGGCTTACGGTGGGAAGATGGCTACACCTTC.

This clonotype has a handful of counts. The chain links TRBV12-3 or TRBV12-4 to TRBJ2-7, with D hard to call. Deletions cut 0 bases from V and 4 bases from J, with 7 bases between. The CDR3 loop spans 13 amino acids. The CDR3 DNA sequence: TGTGCCAGCAGTTTAGCGTCGGCGTACGAGCAGTACTTC. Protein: CASSLASAYEQYF.

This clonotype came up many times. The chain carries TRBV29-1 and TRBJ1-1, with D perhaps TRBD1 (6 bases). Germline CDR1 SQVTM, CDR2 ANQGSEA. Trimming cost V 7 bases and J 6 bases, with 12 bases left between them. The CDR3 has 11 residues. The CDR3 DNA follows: TGCAGCGCTGGGAGGGGGGCTGAAGCTTTCTTT. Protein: CSAGRGAEAFF.

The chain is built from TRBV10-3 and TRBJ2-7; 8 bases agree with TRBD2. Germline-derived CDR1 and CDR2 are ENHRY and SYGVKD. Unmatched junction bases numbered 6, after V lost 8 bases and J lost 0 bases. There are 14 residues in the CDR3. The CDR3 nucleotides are TGTGCCATCGGGCGGGAGGCCCTCTCCTACGAGCAGTACTTC. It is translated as CAIGREALSYEQYF.

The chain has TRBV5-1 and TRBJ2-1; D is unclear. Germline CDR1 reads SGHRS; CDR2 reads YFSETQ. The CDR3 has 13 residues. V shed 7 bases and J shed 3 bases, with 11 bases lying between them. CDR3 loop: CASAPGGYNEQFF. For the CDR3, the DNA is TGCGCCAGCGCCCCCGGCGGCTACAATGAGCAGTTCTTC.

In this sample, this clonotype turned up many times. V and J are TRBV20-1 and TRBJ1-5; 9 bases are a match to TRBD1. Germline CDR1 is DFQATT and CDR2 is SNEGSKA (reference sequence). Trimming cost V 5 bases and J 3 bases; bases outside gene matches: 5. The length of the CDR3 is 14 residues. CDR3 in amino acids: CSAPRQGDNQPQHF. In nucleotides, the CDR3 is TGCAGTGCTCCCAGACAGGGGGACAATCAGCCCCAGCATTTT.

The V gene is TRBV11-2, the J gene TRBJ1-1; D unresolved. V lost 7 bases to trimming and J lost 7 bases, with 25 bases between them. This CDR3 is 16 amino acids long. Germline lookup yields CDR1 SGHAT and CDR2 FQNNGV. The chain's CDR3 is CASTPPGGENWGEAFF. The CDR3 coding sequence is TGTGCCAGCACCCCCCCCGGCGGGGAGAATTGGGGTGAAGCTTTCTTT. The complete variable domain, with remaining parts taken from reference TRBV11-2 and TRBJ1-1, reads EAGVAQSPRYKIIEKRQSVAFWCNPISGHATLYWYQQILGQGPKLLIQFQNNGVVDDSQLPKDRFSAERLKGVDSTLKIQPAKLEDSAVYLCASTPPGGENWGEAFFGQGTRLTVV.

The CDR3 DNA is TGTGCCAGCAGCCTACGGATCTCCACCGAAGAGACCCAGTACTTC. It yields the protein CASSLRISTEETQYF. The chain uses TRBV7-2 and TRBJ2-5; D gene ambiguous. Germline V gene lookup returns CDR1 SGHTA and CDR2 FQGNSA. With 5 bases removed from V and 3 bases from J, the gap between germline ends came to 16 bases. This CDR3 has 15 residues.

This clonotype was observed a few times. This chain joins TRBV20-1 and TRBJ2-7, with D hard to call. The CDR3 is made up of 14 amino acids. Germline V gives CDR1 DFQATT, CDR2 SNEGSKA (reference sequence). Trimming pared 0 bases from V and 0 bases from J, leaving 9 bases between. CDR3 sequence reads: CSARDRARSYEQYF. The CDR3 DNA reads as TGCAGTGCTAGAGATCGGGCCCGCTCCTACGAGCAGTACTTC.

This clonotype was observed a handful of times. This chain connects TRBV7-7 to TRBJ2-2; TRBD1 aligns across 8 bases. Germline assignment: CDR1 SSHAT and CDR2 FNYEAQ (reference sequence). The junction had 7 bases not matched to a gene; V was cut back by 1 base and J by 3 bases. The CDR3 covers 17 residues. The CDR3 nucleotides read TGTGCCAGCAGCTTAGGTCTGGACAGGGACCACACCGGGGAGCTGTTTTTT. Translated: CASSLGLDRDHTGELFF.